A single TCR beta chain is shown here with its context. A much larger clonotype is one base distant, so this may be a read error. TCRdb analysed the reads with MiXCR anew, one entry per CDR3 protein. The sample has around 9,600 distinct CDR3 sequences; about 20% are singletons. Germline V gene data show CDR1 as ENHRY and CDR2 as SYGVKD. This CDR3 has 14 amino acids. V gave up 4 bases and J gave up 1 base, with 7 bases separating them. The sample belongs to a study of lung T cells in sarcoidosis with Löfgren's syndrome. The overall study: Analyses focused on Löfgren's syndrome patients.

The chain joins TRBV10-3 to TRBJ2-2; D is undetermined. The receptor comes from a human donor with sarcoidosis (Löfgren's syndrome or another form), or a control subject (not recorded which). The sequenced material came from CD4+ T cells from bronchoalveolar lavage. The CDR3 nucleotides read TGTGCCATCAGTGCTCAGTGGAACACCGGGGAGCTGTTTTTT. This sequence encodes CAISAQWNTGELFF.